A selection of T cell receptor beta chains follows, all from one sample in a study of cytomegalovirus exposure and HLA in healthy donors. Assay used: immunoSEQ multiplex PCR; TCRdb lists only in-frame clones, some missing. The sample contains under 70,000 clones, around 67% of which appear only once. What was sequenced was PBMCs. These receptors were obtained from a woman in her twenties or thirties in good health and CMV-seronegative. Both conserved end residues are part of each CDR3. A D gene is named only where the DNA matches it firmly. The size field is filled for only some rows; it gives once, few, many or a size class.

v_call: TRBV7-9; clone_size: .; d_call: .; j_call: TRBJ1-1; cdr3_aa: CASRSGSRTEAFF; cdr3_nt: TGTGCCAGCAGATCAGGGTCGAGGACTGAAGCTTTCTTT
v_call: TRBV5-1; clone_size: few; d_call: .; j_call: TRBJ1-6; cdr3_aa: CASSLGSSDSPLHF; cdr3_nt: TGCGCCAGCAGCTTGGGCAGTTCCGATTCACCCCTCCACTTT
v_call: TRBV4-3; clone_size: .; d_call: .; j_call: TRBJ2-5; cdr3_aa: CASSQDLTGRGETQYF; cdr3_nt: TGCGCCAGCAGCCAAGATCTTACCGGCAGAGGGGAGACCCAGTACTTC
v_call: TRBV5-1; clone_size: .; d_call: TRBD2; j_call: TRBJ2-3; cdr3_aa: CASSWSSGGNTDTQYF; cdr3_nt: TGCGCCAGCAGCTGGTCTAGCGGGGGGAACACAGATACGCAGTATTTT
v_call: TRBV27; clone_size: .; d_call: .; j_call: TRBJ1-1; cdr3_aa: CASRLNGGTEAFF; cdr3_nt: TGTGCCAGCAGACTCAACGGGGGCACTGAAGCTTTCTTT
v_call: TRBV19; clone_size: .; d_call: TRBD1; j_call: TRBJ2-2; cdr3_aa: CASKGQGDTGELFF; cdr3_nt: TGTGCCAGTAAAGGACAGGGGGACACCGGGGAGCTGTTTTTT
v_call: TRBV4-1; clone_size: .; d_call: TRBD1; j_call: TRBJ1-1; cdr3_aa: CASSQGGQGNTEAFF; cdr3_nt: TGCGCCAGCAGCCAAGGGGGACAGGGGAACACTGAAGCTTTCTTT
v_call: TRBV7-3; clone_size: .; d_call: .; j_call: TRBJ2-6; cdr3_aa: CASSSPTGGSGANVLTF; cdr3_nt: TGTGCCAGCAGCTCCCCAACTGGTGGCTCTGGGGCCAACGTCCTGACTTTC
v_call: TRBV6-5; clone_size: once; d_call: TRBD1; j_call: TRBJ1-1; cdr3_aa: CAIRREGANEAFF; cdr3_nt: TGTGCCATCAGGCGAGAGGGGGCCAATGAAGCTTTCTTT
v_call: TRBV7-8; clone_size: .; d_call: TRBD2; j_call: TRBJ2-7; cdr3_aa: CASSLRSSGGFYEQYF; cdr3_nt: TGTGCCAGCAGCTTAAGGTCTAGCGGGGGGTTCTACGAGCAGTACTTC
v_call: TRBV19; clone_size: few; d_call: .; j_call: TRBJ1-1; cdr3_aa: CASSMSGGWSGANTEAFF; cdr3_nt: TGTGCCAGTAGTATGTCGGGGGGGTGGTCAGGGGCGAACACTGAAGCTTTCTTT
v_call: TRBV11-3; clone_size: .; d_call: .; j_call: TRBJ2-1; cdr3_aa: CASSLDNSPYNEQFF; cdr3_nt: TGTGCCAGCAGCTTAGATAACAGCCCCTACAATGAGCAGTTCTTC
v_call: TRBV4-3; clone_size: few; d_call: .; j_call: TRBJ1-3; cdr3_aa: CASSQASSQFSGNTIYF; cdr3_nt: TGCGCCAGCAGCCAAGCTTCGTCACAGTTCTCTGGAAACACCATATATTTT
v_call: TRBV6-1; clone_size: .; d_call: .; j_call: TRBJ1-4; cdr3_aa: CASSSPGQNEKLFF; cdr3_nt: TGTGCCAGCAGTTCTCCTGGACAGAATGAAAAACTGTTTTTT
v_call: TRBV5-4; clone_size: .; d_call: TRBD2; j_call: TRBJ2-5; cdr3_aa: CASSLEKRGLETQYF; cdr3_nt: TGTGCCAGCAGCTTGGAAAAGCGGGGGTTAGAGACCCAGTACTTC
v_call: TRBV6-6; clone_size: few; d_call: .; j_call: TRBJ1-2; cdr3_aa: CASSYLDRPHYGYTF; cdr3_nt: TGTGCCAGCAGTTACCTAGACAGGCCGCACTATGGCTACACCTTC
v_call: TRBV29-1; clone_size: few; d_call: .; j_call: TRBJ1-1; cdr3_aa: CSVDSPEAFF; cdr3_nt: TGCAGCGTTGATAGCCCTGAAGCTTTCTTT
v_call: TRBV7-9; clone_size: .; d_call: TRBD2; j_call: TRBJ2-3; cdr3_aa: CASSLWAGGLTDTQYF; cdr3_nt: TGTGCCAGCAGCTTATGGGCGGGGGGCCTCACAGATACGCAGTATTTT
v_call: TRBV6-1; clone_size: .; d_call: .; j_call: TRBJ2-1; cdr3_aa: CASSEDNEQFF; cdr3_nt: TGTGCCAGCAGCGAGGACAATGAGCAGTTCTTC
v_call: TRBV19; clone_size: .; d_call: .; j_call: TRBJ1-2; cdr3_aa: CASELGHVNYGYTF; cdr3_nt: TGTGCCAGTGAACTTGGGCACGTCAACTATGGCTACACCTTC
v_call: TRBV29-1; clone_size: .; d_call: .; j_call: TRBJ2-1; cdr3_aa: CSGWSGMARNEQFF; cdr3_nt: TGCAGCGGGTGGTCAGGGATGGCACGCAATGAGCAGTTCTTC
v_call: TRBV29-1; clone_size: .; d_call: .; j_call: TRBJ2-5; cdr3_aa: CSSDGRETQYF; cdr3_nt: TGCAGCTCTGACGGGAGAGAGACCCAGTACTTC
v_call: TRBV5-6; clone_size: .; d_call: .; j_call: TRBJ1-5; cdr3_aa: CASSSLNREDNQPQHF; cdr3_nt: TGTGCCAGCAGCTCCCTAAATCGCGAAGACAATCAGCCCCAGCATTTT
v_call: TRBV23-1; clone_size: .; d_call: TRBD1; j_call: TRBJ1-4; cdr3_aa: CASSLGTGSEKLFF; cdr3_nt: TGCGCCAGCAGTCTCGGGACAGGGAGTGAAAAACTGTTTTTT
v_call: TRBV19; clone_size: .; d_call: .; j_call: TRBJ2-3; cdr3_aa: CASKEGRDTDTQYF; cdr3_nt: TGTGCCAGTAAGGAGGGTAGAGACACAGATACGCAGTATTTT
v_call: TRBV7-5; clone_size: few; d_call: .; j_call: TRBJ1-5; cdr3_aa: CASSQDNSQPQHF; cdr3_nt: TGTGCCAGCAGCCAAGACAACAGTCAGCCCCAGCATTTT
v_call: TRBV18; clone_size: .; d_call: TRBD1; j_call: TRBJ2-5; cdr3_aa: CASSPTGDQETQYF; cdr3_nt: TGTGCCAGCTCGCCTACAGGGGACCAAGAGACCCAGTACTTC